This is a list of T cell receptor beta chains from one sample in a study of metastatic and nonmetastatic thyroid tumors. Via MiXCR, TCRdb re-called the PCR reads. The sample includes about 15,000 clones, around 28% of them seen just once. Input material: tumor tissue. The receptors derive from a male donor with papillary thyroid cancer or a benign thyroid nodule (not recorded which). Some clones in this sample may be carry-over from other donors' samples. Both conserved end residues are part of each CDR3. A D gene is named only where the DNA matches it firmly. Only part of the rows carry a size: once, few, many, or a class if the clone is expanded.

TRBJ2-3	TRBV20-1	-	TRBD1	CSARQGGTDTQYF	TGCAGTGCTAGACAGGGGGGCACAGATACGCAGTATTTT
TRBJ2-2	TRBV28	-	TRBD2	CASRLAGVGFVTGELFF	TGTGCCAGCAGGCTAGCGGGAGTAGGCTTTGTTACCGGGGAGCTGTTTTTT
TRBJ2-5	TRBV18	-	-	CASSPMAQETQYF	TGTGCCAGCTCACCCATGGCCCAAGAGACCCAGTACTTC
TRBJ2-2	TRBV6-1	medium-sized	TRBD1	CASSEGGGAGELFF	TGTGCCAGCAGTGAAGGAGGGGGCGCCGGGGAGCTGTTTTTT
TRBJ1-6	TRBV7-2	-	TRBD1	CASSLVVTGFSPLHF	TGTGCCAGCAGCTTAGTGGTGACAGGGTTTTCACCCCTCCACTTT
TRBJ1-2	TRBV20-1	medium-sized	TRBD1	CSARDETGPYGYTF	TGCAGTGCTAGAGATGAGACAGGGCCCTATGGCTACACCTTC
TRBJ2-5	TRBV20-1	many	-	CSFGGAFGETQYF	TGCAGTTTTGGGGGCGCGTTCGGGGAGACCCAGTACTTC
TRBJ2-5	TRBV3-1	many	-	CASSQGGGGETQYF	TGTGCCAGCAGCCAAGGGGGAGGGGGCGAGACCCAGTACTTC
TRBJ1-2	TRBV2	-	-	CASRRESYGYTF	TGTGCCAGCAGACGGGAGAGCTATGGCTACACCTTC
TRBJ2-7	TRBV4-1	-	-	CASSQVRVRRGPYEQYF	TGCGCCAGCAGCCAAGTTAGGGTGAGGAGGGGGCCCTACGAGCAGTACTTC
TRBJ1-3	TRBV6-1	-	-	CASSEAGRFSGNTIYF	TGTGCCAGCAGTGAAGCAGGCAGGTTCTCTGGAAACACCATATATTTT
TRBJ2-7	TRBV5-6	-	-	CASSLDTSHEQYF	TGTGCCAGCAGCTTGGATACTAGTCACGAGCAGTACTTC
TRBJ2-1	TRBV27	many	TRBD2	CASRPRTGLAQNEQFF	TGTGCCAGCAGACCCCGCACCGGACTAGCTCAAAATGAGCAGTTCTTC
TRBJ1-2	TRBV5-1	medium-sized	-	CASSLGQDGGGYTF	TGCGCCAGCAGCTTGGGACAGGACGGGGGCGGCTACACCTTC
TRBJ1-2	TRBV20-1	-	-	CSARPIDRKFYGYTF	TGCAGTGCTAGACCGATCGACAGGAAGTTCTATGGCTACACCTTC
TRBJ2-7	TRBV5-5	-	-	CASRESQQGYEQYF	TGTGCCAGCAGGGAAAGCCAACAGGGCTACGAGCAGTACTTC
TRBJ2-3	TRBV11-1	-	-	CASSPDRRARGYTQYF	TGTGCCAGCAGCCCCGATAGAAGGGCGAGAGGATATACGCAGTATTTT
TRBJ2-2	TRBV5-1	many	TRBD1	CASTTGVSTGELFF	TGCGCCAGCACAACAGGGGTGAGCACCGGGGAGCTGTTTTTT
TRBJ1-2	TRBV20-1	once	TRBD1	CSARDRGWTGINYGYTF	TGCAGTGCTAGAGATCGAGGCTGGACAGGGATTAACTATGGCTACACCTTC
TRBJ1-2	TRBV4-1	-	-	CASSQDSNTAPGGYTF	TGCGCCAGCAGCCAAGATAGTAATACCGCCCCGGGAGGCTACACCTTC
TRBJ1-2	TRBV6-1	-	TRBD1	CASSSPQGAYGYTF	TGTGCCAGCAGTTCACCACAGGGGGCCTATGGCTACACCTTC
TRBJ1-6	TRBV2	-	-	CASRERSYNSPLHF	TGTGCCAGCCGGGAAAGGTCCTATAATTCACCCCTCCACTTT
TRBJ1-1	TRBV12-3/TRBV12-4	-	-	CAGSPFLGNTEAFF	TGTGCCGGCAGTCCCTTTTTAGGAAACACTGAAGCTTTCTTT
TRBJ2-7	TRBV7-9	many	-	CASSLIISSYEQYF	TGTGCCAGCAGCTTGATTATTAGCTCCTACGAGCAGTACTTC
TRBJ2-1	TRBV7-3	many	-	CASSFYPGRYNEQFF	TGTGCCAGCAGCTTTTACCCGGGCAGGTACAATGAGCAGTTCTTC
TRBJ2-1	TRBV6-2/TRBV6-3	-	-	CASIQGPNTYNEQFF	TGTGCCAGCATCCAGGGTCCGAACACCTACAATGAGCAGTTCTTC
TRBJ2-7	TRBV28	few	TRBD1	CASSFTSRGQYEQYF	TGTGCCAGCAGCTTTACTTCCAGGGGGCAATACGAGCAGTACTTC
TRBJ1-2	TRBV7-9	-	TRBD1	CASSYQTGGYGYTF	TGTGCCAGCAGCTACCAGACAGGGGGCTATGGCTACACCTTC
TRBJ2-7	TRBV11-1	medium-sized	-	CASRRQAGRAAEQYF	TGTGCCAGCCGGAGACAAGCCGGACGGGCTGCGGAGCAGTACTTC
TRBJ1-1	TRBV7-8	-	-	CASSLAGEAFF	TGTGCCAGCAGCTTAGCGGGCGAAGCTTTCTTT
TRBJ2-5	TRBV11-2	many	-	CASSLRQGGETQYF	TGTGCCAGCAGCTTACGGCAGGGAGGAGAGACCCAGTACTTC
TRBJ1-1	TRBV10-1	-	TRBD1	CASSESTGSPPEAFF	TGCGCCAGCAGTGAGTCGACAGGGAGCCCCCCTGAAGCTTTCTTT
TRBJ1-6	TRBV6-1	medium-sized	-	CASSQGFSSPLHF	TGTGCCAGCAGTCAGGGTTTCAGTTCACCCCTCCACTTT
TRBJ1-1	TRBV11-2	many	-	CASNGMNTEAFF	TGTGCCAGCAACGGAATGAACACTGAAGCTTTCTTT
TRBJ1-2	TRBV5-1	-	TRBD1	CASSPTGGNYGYTF	TGCGCCAGCAGCCCCACAGGGGGCAACTATGGCTACACCTTC
TRBJ1-1	TRBV6-2/TRBV6-3	-	TRBD1	CASTDRKNTEDFF	TGTGCCAGTACGGACAGGAAGAACACTGAAGATTTCTTT
TRBJ2-7	TRBV6-5	-	-	CASSYPGASAEQYF	TGTGCCAGCAGTTACCCCGGGGCTAGTGCCGAGCAGTACTTC
TRBJ2-7	TRBV6-1	many	TRBD1	CASSERGGQGAYEQYF	TGTGCCAGCAGTGAACGGGGGGGACAGGGGGCTTACGAGCAGTACTTC
TRBJ2-7	TRBV9	-	-	CASSSGVYGSYEQYF	TGTGCCAGCAGCTCGGGGGTATATGGCTCCTACGAGCAGTACTTC
TRBJ2-1	TRBV3-1	-	-	CASSRSGTYNEQFF	TGTGCCAGCAGCCGTTCTGGAACCTACAATGAGCAGTTCTTC
TRBJ2-1	TRBV5-1	-	-	CASSLIGQGFPNEQFF	TGCGCCAGCAGCTTGATAGGGCAGGGTTTTCCCAATGAGCAGTTCTTC
TRBJ1-2	TRBV20-1	-	-	CSARDMAKGVTYVYTF	TGCAGTGCTAGAGATATGGCGAAGGGGGTAACCTATGTCTACACCTTC
TRBJ1-5	TRBV7-6	-	TRBD1	CASSSLFRGDNQPQHF	TGTGCCAGCAGCTCCCTGTTCAGGGGGGACAATCAGCCCCAGCATTTT